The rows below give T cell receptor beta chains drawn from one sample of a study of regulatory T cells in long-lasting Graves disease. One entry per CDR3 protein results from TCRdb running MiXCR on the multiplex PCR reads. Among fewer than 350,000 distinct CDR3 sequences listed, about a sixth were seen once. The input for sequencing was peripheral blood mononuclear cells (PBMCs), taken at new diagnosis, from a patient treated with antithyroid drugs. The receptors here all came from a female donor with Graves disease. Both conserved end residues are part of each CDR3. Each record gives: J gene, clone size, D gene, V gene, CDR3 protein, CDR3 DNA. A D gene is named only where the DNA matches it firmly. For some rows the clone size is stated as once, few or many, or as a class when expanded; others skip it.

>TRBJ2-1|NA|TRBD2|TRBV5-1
CASSWLAGDNEQFF
TGCGCCAGCAGCTGGCTAGCGGGAGACAATGAGCAGTTCTTC
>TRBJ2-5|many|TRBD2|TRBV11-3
CASSKPSGGARVSETQYF
TGTGCCAGCAGCAAACCTAGCGGAGGGGCGAGAGTAAGCGAGACCCAGTACTTC
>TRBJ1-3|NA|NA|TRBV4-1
CASSQSDGASGNTIYF
TGCGCCAGCAGCCAATCGGACGGGGCCTCTGGAAACACCATATATTTT
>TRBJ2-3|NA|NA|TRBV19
CARNSPPGWADTQYF
TGTGCCAGAAACTCACCGCCCGGATGGGCAGATACGCAGTATTTT
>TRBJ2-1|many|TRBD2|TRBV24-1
CATSDLGTSGTYNEQFF
TGTGCCACCAGTGATTTAGGGACTAGCGGGACCTACAATGAGCAGTTCTTC
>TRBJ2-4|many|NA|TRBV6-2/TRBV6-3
CANPRVGKNIQYF
TGTGCCAACCCCAGGGTAGGCAAAAACATTCAGTACTTC
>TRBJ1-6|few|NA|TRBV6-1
CASSATVGSSYNSPLHF
TGTGCCAGCAGTGCCACAGTGGGTTCCTCCTATAATTCACCCCTCCACTTT
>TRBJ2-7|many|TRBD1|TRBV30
CAWHLVTGGEQYF
TGTGCCTGGCATCTCGTGACAGGGGGCGAGCAGTACTTC
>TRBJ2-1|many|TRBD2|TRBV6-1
CASSEHTSGSRKQFF
TGTGCCAGCAGTGAACACACTAGCGGGAGCAGGAAGCAGTTCTTC
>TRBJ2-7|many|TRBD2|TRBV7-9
CASSDKTSGSYEQYF
TGTGCCAGCAGCGACAAGACTAGCGGGTCCTACGAGCAGTACTTC
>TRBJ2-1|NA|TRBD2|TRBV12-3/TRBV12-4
CASGDSGGSYNEQFF
TGTGCCAGCGGGGATAGCGGGGGTTCCTACAATGAGCAGTTCTTC
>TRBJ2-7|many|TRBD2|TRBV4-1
CASSQRGGTDYEQYF
TGCGCCAGCAGCCAAAGGGGAGGGACCGACTACGAGCAGTACTTC
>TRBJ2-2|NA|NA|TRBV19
CASSTDTAGELFF
TGTGCCAGTAGTACAGACACGGCCGGGGAGCTGTTTTTT
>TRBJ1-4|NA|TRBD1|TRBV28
CASINPGQGGEKLFF
TGTGCCAGCATCAATCCGGGACAGGGAGGGGAAAAACTGTTTTTT
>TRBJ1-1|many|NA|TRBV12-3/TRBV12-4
CASRADWGNTEAFF
TGTGCCAGCAGGGCCGACTGGGGGAACACTGAAGCTTTCTTT
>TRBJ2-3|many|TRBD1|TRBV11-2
CASSLAAYSGQGRTDTQYF
TGTGCCAGCAGCTTAGCAGCGTACTCGGGACAGGGCCGCACAGATACGCAGTATTTT